The 31 T cell receptor beta chains in this list originate from one sample, sequenced in a study of cytomegalovirus exposure and HLA in healthy donors. The PCR contained 60 Vbeta and 13 Jbeta primers. The method was immunoSEQ multiplex PCR; TCRdb's version includes in-frame clones alone and lacks a portion of them. The sample includes around 150,000 clones, approximately 76% of them seen just once. Sequenced material: PBMCs. The receptors stem from a female donor in good health and CMV-seronegative.

The rearrangement links TRBV2 to TRBJ1-3; D remains ambiguous. Germline CDR1 reads SNHLY; CDR2 reads FYNNEI. This CDR3 region has 16 residues. Trimming shortened V by 7 bases and J by 1 base, and 17 bases separated the two germline ends. CDR3 bases: TGTGCCAGCATACGGGGTCTTGAGGGTTCTGGAAACACCATATATTTT. Amino acids: CASIRGLEGSGNTIYF.

This chain links TRBV18 with TRBJ2-1; unclear D gene. CDR3 length: 15 amino acids. V lost 6 bases and J 9 bases, leaving 21 bases between the germline ends. CDR1 KGHSH and CDR2 LQKENI come from the germline V gene. The CDR3 nucleotides are TGTGCCAGCTCTTCCCTCTTCGCGAGGAGTGGTGAGCAGTTCTTC. Translating it yields CASSSLFARSGEQFF. Looking up the rest from reference TRBV18 and TRBJ2-1 gives the full variable domain: NAGVMQNPRHLVRRRGQEARLRCSPMKGHSHVYWYRQLPEEGLKFMVYLQKENIIDESGMPKERFSAEFPKEGPSILRIQQVVRGDSAAYFCASSSLFARSGEQFFGPGTRLTVL.

The chain employs TRBV5-1 and TRBJ2-7; D is uncertain. CDR3 length: 15 residues. V was trimmed by 3 bases and J by 0 bases, leaving 13 bases between them. Germline CDR1 and CDR2: SGHRS and YFSETQ. Here the CDR3 DNA reads TGCGCCAGCAGCTCCGACACCCATGGCTCCTACGAGCAGTACTTC. Translation: CASSSDTHGSYEQYF.

This chain uses TRBV6-1 with TRBJ2-5; 12 nucleotides match TRBD2. Germline V gene sequence: CDR1 MNHNS, CDR2 SASEGT. Trimming took 4 bases from V and 7 from J; bases not matched to a gene: 10. This CDR3 has 16 residues. CDR3: CASSASSGGAGGTQYF. The DNA for the CDR3 is TGTGCCAGCAGTGCCTCTAGCGGGGGGGCCGGGGGGACCCAGTACTTC.

This clone appeared a few times. The rearrangement joins TRBV15 to TRBJ2-7; tentative D call: TRBD1 (6 bases). CDR1 LNHNV and CDR2 YYDKDF come from the germline V gene (reference sequence). With 3 bases removed from V and 3 bases from J, the gap between germline ends came to 21 bases. This CDR3 region has 17 residues. CDR3 DNA sequence: TGTGCCACCAGCAGTATGGTGATGGACAGCCGCTACTACGAGCAGTACTTC. Translation gives CATSSMVMDSRYYEQYF.

This clone appeared once. The chain employs TRBV7-9 and TRBJ1-4, with D uncertain. Trimming shortened V by 4 bases and J by 8 bases, and 17 bases separated the two germline ends. This CDR3 contains 15 residues. Germline V gene data show CDR1 as SEHNR and CDR2 as FQNEAQ (reference sequence). CDR3 amino acids: CASSSMVGSREKLFF. The DNA of the CDR3 is TGTGCCAGCAGCTCTATGGTGGGCAGCCGGGAAAAACTGTTTTTT.

The chain is built from TRBV6-1 and TRBJ2-7, with TRBD1 identical over 9 bases. The CDR3 length is 13 residues. Germline V CDR1 and CDR2: MNHNS, SASEGT. The J segment lost 10 bases and the V segment lost 5 bases, leaving 9 bases of the junction unmatched. The CDR3 spells CASSPPGQGYQYF. CDR3 sequence (DNA): TGTGCCAGCAGTCCTCCGGGACAGGGCTACCAGTACTTC.

This clone has a handful of counts. V is TRBV18 and J is TRBJ1-4; maybe TRBD1 (6 bases). V dropped 1 base and J dropped 3 bases, with 6 bases sitting between them. CDR1 is KGHSH, CDR2 LQKENI, per germline. CDR3 length: 14 amino acids. Written as DNA, the CDR3 is TGTGCCAGCTCACCACAGGGGGCTAATGAAAAACTGTTTTTT. The encoded protein is CASSPQGANEKLFF.

This clone was picked up a small number of times. The chain combines TRBV6-1 with TRBJ1-5; D is ambiguous. Germline-derived CDR1 and CDR2 are MNHNS and SASEGT. Between the trimmed V and J ends, which lost 4 bases and 3 bases, there was a span of 7 bases. The CDR3 has 13 amino acids. The chain's CDR3 is CASSVTYNQPQHF. In DNA form, the CDR3 reads TGTGCCAGCAGTGTAACCTACAATCAGCCCCAGCATTTT.

CDR3 loop: CASSVWDRIPGNTIYF. The CDR3 bases are TGTGCCAGCAGCGTATGGGACAGGATCCCTGGAAACACCATATATTTT. V and J are TRBV9 and TRBJ1-3, with 8 bases identical to TRBD1. The CDR3 length is 16 residues. After removal of 1 base from V and 2 bases from J, the junction contained 5 bases not matched to a gene. Germline CDR1 is SGDLS and CDR2 is YYNGEE.

This chain links TRBV5-1 with TRBJ1-4; a weak D match, TRBD1 (6 bases). This CDR3 is 15 amino acids long. Germline V gene data show CDR1 as SGHRS and CDR2 as YFSETQ. Trimming left V 2 bases short and J 2 bases short, with 10 bases between. The CDR3 sequence: CASSLGDKTNEKLFF. Here the CDR3 DNA reads TGCGCCAGCAGCTTAGGGGACAAGACTAATGAAAAACTGTTTTTT.

The chain recombines TRBV5-1 with TRBJ2-3, with D possibly being TRBD2 (5 bases). Germline-derived CDR1 and CDR2 are SGHRS and YFSETQ. The V end lost 1 base, the J end lost 4 bases, and 7 bases lay between the germline ends. The CDR3 runs 13 residues. This chain's CDR3 is CASSLMRADTQYF. The CDR3 nucleotides are TGCGCCAGCAGCTTGATGAGGGCAGATACGCAGTATTTT.

This clone was seen once. V and J are TRBV19 and TRBJ2-3, with D uncertain. CDR3 length equals 15 residues. CDR1 is LNHDA and CDR2 is SQIVND in the germline V gene (reference sequence). The V gene lost 3 bases and the J gene lost 0 bases, with 10 bases spanning the gap. CDR3 nucleotides: TGTGCCAGTAGTATCAATTTCCCAAGCACAGATACGCAGTATTTT. Encoded protein: CASSINFPSTDTQYF.

CDR3 region: CSAHGRKLFF. The CDR3, as DNA: TGCAGTGCCCATGGGAGGAAACTGTTTTTT. V usage is TRBV20-1 and J usage is TRBJ1-4, with unresolved D. V was clipped by 6 bases and J by 11 bases, with 10 bases between them. This CDR3 has 10 amino acids. Germline-derived CDR1 and CDR2 are DFQATT and SNEGSKA (reference sequence).

This clone was recorded a few times. V gene TRBV11-1 combines with J gene TRBJ2-3, with 8 bases fitting TRBD1. The CDR3 has 16 amino acids. V shed 4 bases and J 2 bases; nucleotides not matched to a gene: 8. Germline values: CDR1 SGHAT, CDR2 FQDESV (reference sequence). The CDR3 is CASSSRTGLFTDTQYF. CDR3 nucleotide sequence: TGTGCCAGCAGCTCCAGGACAGGGCTCTTCACAGATACGCAGTATTTT.

This chain joins TRBV30 and TRBJ2-3, with D possibly TRBD2 on 7 matching bases. Trimming removed 3 bases at V and 7 bases at J, with 14 bases between. Germline CDR1 and CDR2: GTSNPN and SVGIG (reference sequence). This CDR3 is built from 13 residues. Written as DNA, the CDR3 is TGTGCCTGGAGCGTTGGGGGGGCTAATACGCAGTATTTT. The encoded protein is CAWSVGGANTQYF.

This clone showed up just once. The chain recombines TRBV7-2 with TRBJ2-4; no definite D call. The CDR3 runs 14 residues. Trimming took 3 bases from V and 7 from J, leaving 13 bases between them. Germline V gene data show CDR1 as SGHTA and CDR2 as FQGNSA. CDR3 sequence reads: CASSFSMGGNIQYF. As DNA, the CDR3 is TGTGCCAGCAGCTTTAGCATGGGTGGGAACATTCAGTACTTC.

This clone turned up a few times. V is TRBV30 and J is TRBJ1-6; D call uncertain. CDR1 is GTSNPN and CDR2 is SVGIG in the germline V gene (reference sequence). CDR3 length: 13 amino acids. The V gene lost 5 bases and the J gene lost 8 bases, with 13 bases spanning the gap. CDR3 amino acids: CAWEAGRDSPLHF. The CDR3, as DNA: TGTGCCTGGGAAGCCGGCCGGGATTCACCCCTCCACTTT.

This clone appeared many times. The genes are TRBV6-4 and TRBJ2-3; 8 bases match TRBD2. This CDR3 spans 15 amino acids. The trim removed 6 bases at V and 7 bases at J, leaving 12 bases unmatched. CDR1 MRHNA and CDR2 SNTAGT come from the germline V gene. The DNA for the CDR3 is TGTGCCAGCAGCCCGGGAGAGACTAGCGTATATACGCAGTATTTT. Translation gives CASSPGETSVYTQYF.

The chain joins TRBV4-1 to TRBJ2-3; 10 nucleotides align to TRBD2. This CDR3 region has 19 residues. Per germline, CDR1 MGHRA and CDR2 YSYEKL. The J segment lost 5 bases and the V segment lost 0 bases, leaving 14 bases of the junction unmatched. The CDR3 is CASSQDAAGGRTTRDTQYF. The DNA for the CDR3 is TGCGCCAGCAGCCAAGATGCAGCGGGGGGGCGCACCACCAGAGATACGCAGTATTTT.

This rearrangement joins TRBV5-1 to TRBJ1-2; D may be TRBD1 (6 bases). This CDR3 has 15 residues. The V end lost 1 base, the J end lost 7 bases, and 17 bases lay between the germline ends. CDR1 is SGHRS and CDR2 is YFSETQ in the germline V gene. This CDR3 reads CASSLFAGEISGYTF. The DNA of the CDR3 is TGCGCCAGCAGCTTGTTCGCAGGGGAGATATCTGGCTACACCTTC. The variable domain in full, completed from reference TRBV5-1 and TRBJ1-2, reads KAGVTQTPRYLIKTRGQQVTLSCSPISGHRSVSWYQQTPGQGLQFLFEYFSETQRNKGNFPGRFSGRQFSNSRSEMNVSTLELGDSALYLCASSLFAGEISGYTFGSGTRLTVV.

The gene calls are TRBV29-1 and TRBJ2-3; TRBD1 is a possible D gene (5 bases). Trimming stripped 4 bases from V and 2 bases from J, with 16 bases between. The CDR3 extends over 15 amino acids. Germline V CDR1 and CDR2: SQVTM, ANQGSEA. Here the CDR3 reads CSVGRGWGPTDTQYF. The CDR3 region has the DNA TGCAGCGTTGGTAGGGGTTGGGGCCCCACAGATACGCAGTATTTT.

V is TRBV5-6 and J is TRBJ1-5, with D maybe TRBD1 (5 bases). Trimming removed 4 bases at V and 4 bases at J, with 21 bases between. CDR3 length equals 17 residues. Looked up from germline, CDR1 is SGHDT and CDR2 is YYEEEE. The CDR3: CASSTGGPGLLNQPQHF. The CDR3 nucleotides read TGTGCCAGCAGCACCGGAGGGCCAGGGCTTCTAAATCAGCCCCAGCATTTT.

Note on this clone: Germline and junction disagree at one end, which may indicate a read error. The genes are TRBV6-8 and TRBJ2-6, with 9 bases fitting TRBD1. Germline V lookup: CDR1 MNHGY, CDR2 SAAAGT. There are 15 residues in the CDR3. CDR3 bases: TGTGCCAGGGACAGGGGAACTTCTGGGGCCAACGGCCTGACTTTC. Protein sequence: CARDRGTSGANGLTF.

Turning to this clone: This CDR3 is also generated by other DNA sequences in the sample. V usage is TRBV5-1 and J usage is TRBJ1-5, with 9 bases identical to TRBD1. The junction had 8 bases not matched to a gene; V was cut back by 4 bases and J by 0 bases. This CDR3 region has 17 residues. Germline loops: CDR1 SGHRS, CDR2 YFSETQ. The chain's CDR3 is CASSLGQGSYSNQPQHF. CDR3 coding DNA: TGCGCCAGCAGCCTGGGACAGGGCTCATATAGCAATCAGCCCCAGCATTTT.

The V call is TRBV4-2, the J call TRBJ1-5, with D unresolved. The CDR3 is 17 amino acids. V lost 1 base and J lost 0, with 13 bases in between. Germline V gene data show CDR1 as LGHNA and CDR2 as YNFKEQ. The CDR3 spells CASSQGNTDYSNQPQHF. In nucleotides, the CDR3 is TGTGCCAGCAGCCAAGGAAACACAGATTATAGCAATCAGCCCCAGCATTTT.

The rearrangement uses TRBV5-1 and TRBJ1-1, with 9 nucleotides matching TRBD1. V was clipped by 4 bases and J by 6 bases; unmatched bases: 10. Germline CDR1 reads SGHRS; CDR2 reads YFSETQ. This CDR3 is 15 amino acids long. The CDR3, as DNA: TGCGCCAGCAGCGGGGCTGGACAGGGGACCCCTGAAGCTTTCTTT. Its translation is CASSGAGQGTPEAFF.

The J gene is TRBJ1-2, the V gene TRBV30; the D is unclear. V was trimmed by 3 bases and J by 4 bases, leaving 15 bases between them. CDR3 length: 14 amino acids. Looked up from germline, CDR1 is GTSNPN and CDR2 is SVGIG (reference sequence). In DNA form, the CDR3 reads TGTGCCTGGAGGGGCACAGCCTCCATCTATGGCTACACCTTC. Its translation is CAWRGTASIYGYTF.

This clone was detected a few times. The chain links TRBV6-1 to TRBJ2-3; TRBD2 agrees at 8 bases. The CDR3 totals 15 residues. CDR1 is MNHNS, CDR2 SASEGT, per germline. Losses at the gene ends were 6 bases for V and 0 bases for J; bases not matched to a gene: 5. The chain's CDR3 is CASSLRGGSTDTQYF. The CDR3, as DNA: TGTGCCAGCAGCCTACGGGGGGGGAGCACAGATACGCAGTATTTT.

This CDR3 reads CSVDSGGTEAFF. In nucleotides, the CDR3 is TGCAGCGTAGATTCAGGGGGCACTGAAGCTTTCTTT. This chain links TRBV29-1 with TRBJ1-1; 7 bases fit TRBD1. V lost 6 bases and J lost 4; bases outside the gene matches: 5. CDR1 and CDR2 (germline): SQVTM, ANQGSEA. The CDR3 extends over 12 amino acids.

This rearrangement joins TRBV7-2 to TRBJ1-1; no definite D call. This CDR3 region has 16 residues. Germline CDR1 is SGHTA and CDR2 is FQGNSA. Between the trimmed V and J ends, which lost 5 bases and 0 bases, there was a span of 16 bases. CDR3 DNA sequence: TGTGCCAGCAGCCCTTATCTTACAGATATGAACACTGAAGCTTTCTTT. Translating gives CASSPYLTDMNTEAFF.